Shown below are 27 T cell receptor beta chains from a single sample sequenced in a study of blood T cell repertoires in COVID-19. Sequencing was performed with immunoSEQ multiplex PCR; in TCRdb, only in-frame clones are kept and a portion is missing. The sample lists around 250,000 clones, about 80% seen once, with about 4% in the top ten. Material for sequencing was PBMCs or T cells enriched from blood (not recorded which). All receptors derive from a young man with acute COVID-19.

V gene TRBV11-2 combines with J gene TRBJ2-5, with D possibly matching TRBD2 (5 bases). The CDR3 sequence is 14 residues long. CDR1 and CDR2 (germline): SGHAT, FQNNGV. The V end lost 5 bases, the J end lost 5 bases, and 15 bases lay between the germline ends. Here the CDR3 DNA reads TGTGCCAGCAGCCCTAGCTACAGCCAGGAGACCCAGTACTTC. As protein: CASSPSYSQETQYF.

This clone was seen more than once but under ten times. This sequence joins TRBV29-1 and TRBJ1-1, with D possibly matching TRBD1 (6 bases). V lost 4 bases to trimming and J lost 1 base, with 10 bases between them. Germline V gives CDR1 SQVTM, CDR2 ANQGSEA. The CDR3 contains 13 residues. The CDR3 bases are TGCAGCGTTGTGGCAGGGGCGAACACTGAAGCTTTCTTT. Amino acid sequence: CSVVAGANTEAFF. The full variable domain, with the rest looked up from reference TRBV29-1 and TRBJ1-1, is SAVISQKPSRDICQRGTSLTIQCQVDSQVTMMFWYRQQPGQSLTLIATANQGSEATYESGFVIDKFPISRPNLTFSTLTVSNMSPEDSSIYLCSVVAGANTEAFFGQGTRLTVV.

The V call is TRBV6-5, the J call TRBJ2-5; 7 nucleotides agree with TRBD2. CDR1 is MNHEY, CDR2 SVGAGI, per germline. Losses at the gene ends were 2 bases for V and 1 base for J; bases not matched to a gene: 1. The CDR3 has 14 residues. CDR3 region: CASSYSGAQETQYF. The CDR3 DNA follows: TGTGCCAGCAGTTACAGCGGGGCCCAAGAGACCCAGTACTTC.

The chain links TRBV19 to TRBJ2-1, with D hard to call. Trimming took 10 bases from V and 9 from J, leaving 16 bases between them. The CDR3 runs 12 residues. Germline lookup yields CDR1 LNHDA and CDR2 SQIVND (reference sequence). The CDR3 DNA sequence: TGTGCCACCCTGGCTGCTTGGAGTGAGCAGTTCTTC. This gives the protein CATLAAWSEQFF.

The genes are TRBV4-3 and TRBJ2-5; a weak D match, TRBD1 (5 bases). Per the germline V gene, CDR1 is LGHNA and CDR2 is YSLEER. Deletions cut 0 bases from V and 0 bases from J, with 8 bases between. The CDR3 extends over 15 amino acids. The CDR3 spells CASSQDSGYQETQYF. The CDR3 nucleotides read TGCGCCAGCAGCCAAGACTCAGGGTACCAAGAGACCCAGTACTTC.

The chain couples TRBV7-3 to TRBJ2-2; TRBD2 might be the D (5 bases). V was clipped by 2 bases and J by 6 bases, with 13 bases between them. The CDR3 has 15 amino acids. Germline CDR1 and CDR2: SGHTA and FQGTGA. Here the CDR3 DNA reads TGTGCCAGCAGCTTAGAGCGGAGCTGGTCCGGGGAGCTGTTTTTT. Protein sequence: CASSLERSWSGELFF.

For this clone: Sequence at one end of the junction differs from germline and may be a read error. This chain uses TRBV5-1 with TRBJ2-1; TRBD1 might be the D (6 bases). This CDR3 comprises 14 residues. CDR1 and CDR2 from the germline V gene are SGHRS and YFSETQ. The CDR3 sequence is CASSSQGAYNEQFF. The DNA for the CDR3 is TGTGCCAGCAGCTCACAGGGAGCCTACAATGAGCAGTTCTTC.

The CDR3 protein is CASSIQGDGTEAFF. CDR3 bases: TGTGCCAGTAGTATCCAGGGCGATGGCACTGAAGCTTTCTTT. This rearrangement joins TRBV19 to TRBJ1-1; tentative D call: TRBD1 (5 bases). V lost 3 bases and J 4 bases, leaving 12 bases between the germline ends. Per the germline V gene, CDR1 is LNHDA and CDR2 is SQIVND (reference sequence). The CDR3 is 14 amino acids.

This rearrangement joins TRBV19 to TRBJ1-1; the D gene is possibly TRBD1 (6 bases). The germline CDR1 and CDR2 sequences are LNHDA and SQIVND (reference sequence). V was pared by 3 bases and J by 3 bases, with 20 bases between. This CDR3 is built from 17 residues. As DNA, the CDR3 is TGTGCCAGTAGTATGAGGGCTGTCAGGGGTTCTTACACTGAAGCTTTCTTT. This gives the protein CASSMRAVRGSYTEAFF.

The J gene is TRBJ2-3, the V gene TRBV6-5, with 10 positions matching TRBD1. With 6 bases clipped from V and 3 bases from J, the junction kept 6 bases outside the gene matches. The CDR3 sequence is 15 residues long. Germline-derived CDR1 and CDR2 are MNHEY and SVGAGI. CDR3 region: CASRPDRGPTDTQYF. The CDR3 DNA reads TGTGCCAGCAGGCCAGACAGGGGGCCTACAGATACGCAGTATTTT.

This chain connects TRBV7-2 to TRBJ1-2; D is undetermined. Trimming took off 5 bases at V and 5 bases at J, with 18 bases between the two ends. This CDR3 has 15 amino acids. The germline V gene encodes CDR1 SGHTA and CDR2 FQGNSA. CDR3 in amino acids: CASSPREGLIYGYTF. In DNA form, the CDR3 reads TGTGCCAGCAGCCCGAGAGAGGGCCTAATATATGGCTACACCTTC.

This clone was counted a single time. The chain links TRBV7-2 to TRBJ2-1; 10 bases line up with TRBD1. Per germline, CDR1 SGHTA and CDR2 FQGNSA. J was trimmed by 0 bases and V by 5 bases; bases with no gene match: 1. This CDR3 region has 15 residues. The CDR3 region is CASSRDRGSYNEQFF. CDR3 bases: TGTGCCAGCAGCCGGGACAGGGGCTCCTACAATGAGCAGTTCTTC.

In this sample, this clone turned up a few times. The V call is TRBV7-5, the J call TRBJ1-5; the listed D gene, TRBD1, was not tested against the DNA. TRBV7-5 has pseudogene status. The CDR3 contains 18 residues. The CDR3 bases are TGTGCCAGAAGCGTAAGACAGGGCTTTTCACCTAGCAATCAGCCCCAGCATTTT. This translates into CARSVRQGFSPSNQPQHF.

There are a few counts of this clone. The chain combines TRBV3-1 (or the pseudogene TRBV3-2) with TRBJ2-1; TRBD1 is a possible D gene (5 bases). The length of the CDR3 is 12 residues. In germline, CDR1 is LGHDT, CDR2 YNNKEL (reference sequence). Between the trimmed V and J ends, which lost 3 bases and 10 bases, there was a span of 10 bases. The DNA of the CDR3 is TGTGCCAGCAGCCATGGCAGGGCCGAGCAGTTCTTC. This codes for CASSHGRAEQFF.

This clone showed up just once. The rearrangement uses TRBV18 and TRBJ1-1, with 7 bases aligning to TRBD1. Germline V lookup: CDR1 KGHSH, CDR2 LQKENI. CDR3 length: 15 amino acids. Trimming took 0 bases from V and 1 from J; bases not matched to a gene: 2. The chain's CDR3 is CASSPPRTGNTEAFF. The CDR3 DNA reads TGTGCCAGCTCACCACCTAGGACAGGGAACACTGAAGCTTTCTTT.

The chain employs TRBV5-4 and TRBJ2-1; 8 nucleotides agree with TRBD1. The V gene end was trimmed by 4 bases and the J gene end by 7 bases; junction bases not matched to a gene: 10. The CDR3 length is 15 residues. Germline CDR1 and CDR2: SGHNT and YYREEE (reference sequence). Written as DNA, the CDR3 is TGTGCCAGCAGCACCGGCGACAGGGGACGGAATGAGCAGTTCTTC. It translates to CASSTGDRGRNEQFF.

The gene calls are TRBV11-3 and TRBJ2-2, with D possibly matching TRBD2 (6 bases). Looked up from germline, CDR1 is SGHNT and CDR2 is YENEEA. This CDR3 is built from 15 residues. V lost 4 bases and J 9 bases, leaving 18 bases between the germline ends. The CDR3 sequence: CASSSGPSVMRELFF. CDR3 bases: TGTGCCAGCAGCTCCGGTCCTAGCGTTATGCGGGAGCTGTTTTTT.

The chain links TRBV25-1 to TRBJ2-3; D may match TRBD1 or TRBD2 (5 bases each). The ends were cut back, 10 bases at V and 2 bases at J, with 22 bases in the middle. Germline V gene data show CDR1 as MGHDK and CDR2 as SYGVNS. The CDR3 consists of 16 residues. The CDR3 sequence is CATRETKGRSTDTQYF. Written as DNA, the CDR3 is TGTGCCACCAGGGAGACCAAGGGGCGGTCCACAGATACGCAGTATTTT. The full variable domain, rest sourced from reference TRBV25-1 and TRBJ2-3, is EADIYQTPRYLVIGTGKKITLECSQTMGHDKMYWYQQDPGMELHLIHYSYGVNSTEKGDLSSESTVSRIRTEHFPLTLESARPSHTSQYLCATRETKGRSTDTQYFGPGTRLTVL.

V usage is TRBV24-1 and J usage is TRBJ2-1, with 8 bases matching TRBD2. This CDR3 has 16 amino acids. CDR1 and CDR2 (germline): KGHDR, SFDVKD. V shed 4 bases and J 5 bases; nucleotides not matched to a gene: 9. Here the CDR3 DNA reads TGTGCCACCAGTGACCGTGAGCGGGAGTTTAACAATGAGCAGTTCTTC. Translated: CATSDREREFNNEQFF.

The chain recombines TRBV7-2 with TRBJ2-2, with D possibly being TRBD2 (5 bases). The V end lost 2 bases, the J end lost 8 bases, and 12 bases lay between the germline ends. Germline-derived CDR1 and CDR2 are SGHTA and FQGNSA. CDR3 length equals 14 residues. The CDR3 DNA is TGTGCCAGCAGCTTAAGGCTAGCAAGGGGGGAGCTGTTTTTT. Its translation: CASSLRLARGELFF.

This clone was seen a single time. The chain recombines TRBV6-1 with TRBJ2-1, with 9 positions matching TRBD2. Germline V gene data show CDR1 as MNHNS and CDR2 as SASEGT. CDR3 size: 18 residues. The V and J ends lost 4 bases and 5 bases, in that order; junction bases with no gene match: 15. CDR3 nucleotides: TGTGCCAGCAGTGCCCGGAATGGGGCGGGAGGGGGAAACAATGAGCAGTTCTTC. This gives the protein CASSARNGAGGGNNEQFF.

This rearrangement joins TRBV27 to TRBJ2-3, with D uncertain. Trimming cost V 5 bases and J 1 base, with 10 bases left between them. The V gene's germline CDR1 is MNHEY and CDR2 SMNVEV (reference sequence). The CDR3 runs to 14 residues. The CDR3 here is CASSVGYGTDTQYF. The CDR3 DNA reads TGTGCCAGCAGTGTCGGGTACGGCACAGATACGCAGTATTTT.

This rearrangement joins TRBV6-1 to TRBJ1-2; 10 bases map to TRBD1. CDR1 MNHNS and CDR2 SASEGT come from the germline V gene. CDR3 length: 16 residues. J lost 2 bases, V lost 0 bases, and 3 bases had no gene match. CDR3 nucleotides: TGTGCCAGCAGTGAAGCGCCGGGACAGGGGAACTATGGCTACACCTTC. Its protein is CASSEAPGQGNYGYTF.

The chain combines TRBV6-4 with TRBJ2-3; 12 bases map to TRBD2. This CDR3 has 16 amino acids. Losses at the gene ends were 5 bases for V and 1 base for J; bases not matched to a gene: 4. Germline V gene data show CDR1 as MRHNA and CDR2 as SNTAGT. This CDR3 is CASSQGTSGCTDTQYF. DNA of the CDR3: TGTGCCAGCAGTCAGGGGACTAGCGGGTGCACAGATACGCAGTATTTT.

The J gene is TRBJ1-3, the V gene TRBV19; 8 positions match TRBD1. The germline V gene has CDR1 LNHDA and CDR2 SQIVND (reference sequence). CDR3 length: 14 residues. J gave up 4 bases and V 5 bases, and 4 bases lay outside the gene matches. CDR3 DNA: TGTGCCAGTAGTCACAGGGGGATAGGAAACACCATATATTTT. It translates to CASSHRGIGNTIYF.

The V and J genes are TRBV9 and TRBJ2-2; 10 positions match TRBD2. Losses at the gene ends were 0 bases for V and 4 bases for J; bases not matched to a gene: 6. CDR1 is SGDLS, CDR2 YYNGEE, per germline. The CDR3 covers 17 residues. In nucleotides, the CDR3 is TGTGCCAGCAGCGTAGACAGCGGGGGGGCCTTCACCGGGGAGCTGTTTTTT. Translating gives CASSVDSGGAFTGELFF. The complete variable domain, with remaining parts taken from reference TRBV9 and TRBJ2-2, reads DSGVTQTPKHLITATGQRVTLRCSPRSGDLSVYWYQQSLDQGLQFLIQYYNGEERAKGNILERFSAQQFPDLHSELNLSSLELGDSALYFCASSVDSGGAFTGELFFGEGSRLTVL.

This clone turned up a few times. The J gene is TRBJ2-7, the V gene TRBV19, with D possibly TRBD2 on 6 matching bases. The V and J ends lost 5 bases and 2 bases respectively, with 10 bases between them. Germline V CDR1 and CDR2: LNHDA, SQIVND (reference sequence). CDR3 length: 13 amino acids. This CDR3 reads CASSGRPPYEQYV. CDR3 bases: TGTGCCAGTAGTGGGAGGCCCCCCTACGAGCAGTACGTC.